One sample yielded the 15 T cell receptor beta chains listed below, sequenced in a study of blood T cell repertoires in COVID-19. The assay was immunoSEQ multiplex PCR, and TCRdb's table has in-frame clones only and misses some. The sample holds roughly 61,000 clones, 75% to 95% seen once. Sequencing input: peripheral blood. The receptors were gathered from a man in his 60s with acute or convalescent COVID-19.

J is TRBJ1-2 and V is TRBV4-3, with unresolved D. V shed 0 bases and J shed 8 bases, with 13 bases lying between them. Germline loops: CDR1 LGHNA, CDR2 YSLEER. The CDR3 has 14 residues. The DNA of the CDR3 is TGCGCCAGCAGCCAAGATAGCGGGGTCGGAGGCTACACCTTC. Amino acid sequence: CASSQDSGVGGYTF.

V and J are TRBV6-5 and TRBJ1-5; D not certain. The length of the CDR3 is 14 residues. Germline assignment: CDR1 MNHEY and CDR2 SVGAGI. The V end was cut by 10 bases, the J end by 1 base, with 14 bases between. Here the CDR3 reads CATRVGRSNQPQHF. CDR3 DNA sequence: TGTGCCACCCGTGTGGGGAGAAGCAATCAGCCCCAGCATTTT.

The chain joins TRBV6-4 to TRBJ1-6, with no clear D. V gave up 8 bases and J gave up 6 bases, with 20 bases separating them. The length of the CDR3 is 16 residues. The germline V gene has CDR1 MRHNA and CDR2 SNTAGT. CDR3 sequence reads: CASSREHNRLNSPLHF. In DNA, the CDR3 is TGTGCCAGCTCGAGGGAACATAATCGACTTAATTCACCCCTCCACTTT.

This clone has more than one count but fewer than ten. The genes are TRBV19 and TRBJ1-3, with unresolved D. With 7 bases removed from V and 2 bases from J, the gap between germline ends came to 15 bases. Germline CDR1 and CDR2: LNHDA and SQIVND (reference sequence). This CDR3 is 15 amino acids long. CDR3 loop: CASTQQRGTGNTIYF. The CDR3 DNA reads TGTGCCAGTACTCAGCAGCGGGGAACTGGAAACACCATATATTTT.

The rearrangement joins TRBV3-1 (or the pseudogene TRBV3-2) to TRBJ2-7; TRBD1 aligns across 9 bases. Germline CDR1 and CDR2: LGHDT and YNNKEL (reference sequence). With V trimmed by 3 bases and J by 7 bases, 10 bases remained unmatched. The CDR3 runs to 15 residues. CDR3 DNA: TGTGCCAGCAGCCAGCGCTCCGGGACAGGGCCAGAGCAGTACTTC. Its translation is CASSQRSGTGPEQYF.

This rearrangement joins TRBV11-3 to TRBJ1-2; D is unclear. The V and J ends lost 0 bases and 8 bases respectively, with 16 bases between them. The CDR3 contains 15 residues. Germline assignment: CDR1 SGHNT and CDR2 YENEEA. The DNA for the CDR3 is TGTGCCAGCAGCTTAGAAGCAAGTTCCTTTCAAGGCTACACCTTC. Translation: CASSLEASSFQGYTF.

The chain combines TRBV5-1 with TRBJ2-3, with D perhaps TRBD2 (6 bases). This CDR3 is 15 amino acids long. The V gene's germline CDR1 is SGHRS and CDR2 YFSETQ. V lost 4 bases to trimming and J lost 1 base, with 13 bases between them. CDR3 bases: TGCGCCAGCAGCCAAGCACCGGGAGGCACAGATACGCAGTATTTT. Residues: CASSQAPGGTDTQYF.

The chain is built from TRBV18 and TRBJ1-2; 9 positions match TRBD1. Looked up from germline, CDR1 is KGHSH and CDR2 is LQKENI. The CDR3 length is 14 residues. V was pared by 0 bases and J by 4 bases, with 0 bases of the junction left unmatched. CDR3: CASSPPGQGYGYTF. CDR3 DNA sequence: TGTGCCAGCTCACCACCGGGACAGGGCTATGGCTACACCTTC.

The rearrangement joins TRBV28 to TRBJ2-1; D is perhaps TRBD2 (6 bases). Germline lookup yields CDR1 MDHEN and CDR2 SYDVKM. Trimming took 2 bases from V and 3 from J, leaving 8 bases between them. The CDR3 runs 14 residues. The CDR3 DNA is TGTGCCAGCAGTTTAGGCGGGGTCTACAATGAGCAGTTCTTC. This translates into CASSLGGVYNEQFF.

This clone was seen a single time. The chain uses TRBV12-5 and TRBJ2-1; TRBD1 matches 9 bases. There are 16 residues in the CDR3. V lost 1 base, J lost 8 bases, and 9 bases stayed unmatched. Germline assignment: CDR1 LGHNT and CDR2 FRNRAP. The CDR3 sequence is CASGLAPGQGFDEQFF. In DNA form, the CDR3 reads TGTGCTAGTGGTTTGGCCCCGGGACAGGGTTTCGATGAGCAGTTCTTC.

The chain uses TRBV3-1 (or the pseudogene TRBV3-2) and TRBJ2-7, with D perhaps matching TRBD1 (5 bases). The CDR3 runs 15 residues. Germline V gene data show CDR1 as LGHDT and CDR2 as YNNKEL (reference sequence). The V end was cut by 0 bases, the J end by 6 bases, with 15 bases between. The CDR3 coding sequence is TGTGCCAGCAGCCAAGATGGGCTTCCCAGGGTCGAGCAGTACTTC. This translates into CASSQDGLPRVEQYF.

The rearrangement joins TRBV28 to TRBJ1-2; possibly TRBD1 for D (5 bases). This CDR3 comprises 14 residues. V was trimmed by 6 bases and J by 4 bases, leaving 15 bases between them. Germline V gene data show CDR1 as MDHEN and CDR2 as SYDVKM. This chain's CDR3 is CASRTLTGPYGYTF. The CDR3 DNA reads TGTGCCAGCAGGACGCTTACAGGCCCCTATGGCTACACCTTC.

V is TRBV18 and J is TRBJ1-5; the D gene is possibly TRBD1 (5 bases). Germline-derived CDR1 and CDR2 are KGHSH and LQKENI. The V end lost 1 base, the J end lost 0 bases, and 10 bases lay between the germline ends. The CDR3 sequence is 16 residues long. CDR3 sequence: CASSPRQTDSNQPQHF. For the CDR3, the DNA is TGTGCCAGCTCACCACGTCAGACAGATAGCAATCAGCCCCAGCATTTT.

V gene TRBV10-3 combines with J gene TRBJ1-2; possible D gene TRBD1, 6 bases. CDR3 length equals 15 residues. CDR1 is ENHRY and CDR2 is SYGVKD in the germline V gene. The V end lost 1 base, the J end lost 4 bases, and 13 bases lay between the germline ends. DNA for the CDR3: TGTGCCATCAGTGAGTTCACAGGGCCAAGCTATGGCTACACCTTC. It translates to CAISEFTGPSYGYTF.

This clone was counted once. V and J are TRBV10-3 and TRBJ2-7; the D gene is possibly TRBD1 (6 bases). The germline gives CDR1 ENHRY, CDR2 SYGVKD. The CDR3 is made up of 13 amino acids. The V end was cut by 5 bases, the J end by 1 base, with 9 bases between. In nucleotides, the CDR3 is TGTGCCATCAGTCCGGACAGATCCTACGAGCAGTACTTC. Translation: CAISPDRSYEQYF.